This TCR beta chain was captured in a study of CXCR3-negative and CXCR3-positive naive CD8 T cells. Overall study context: The libraries yielded around 140 million TRB reads, about 1.5 +/- 0.3 million each. Study observations and caveats: Memory CD8+ T cell repertoires were far less diverse than both naive subsets. Naive cells that were CXCR3-positive had more hydrophobic TRB CDR3s (compared with CXCR3-negative naive cells).

Among CD8+ T cells, naive ones were CD45RO-CCR7+CD27+CD95-. UMI-labeled TRB cDNA libraries were prepared by 5' RACE. With the 5' RACE reads reprocessed, TCRdb shows one record per CDR3 protein and no DNA. Its table lists 6,000 to 8,500 distinct CDR3 sequences. CDR3 length equals 13 residues. Germline V gene sequence: CDR1 MNHEY, CDR2 SVGAGI. This clonotype is classed as medium-sized by frequency. What it binds is not known. The chain has TRBV6-5 and TRBJ2-7. The specimen was naive CXCR3+ CD8+ T cells from blood. The subset denotes: CD45RO-CCR7+CD27+CD95- naive CD8+ T cells expressing CXCR3 (TNR3+). The TCR sequence derives from a human donor in good health. Some clones in this sample may be carry-over from other donors' samples. The CDR3 spells CASSYSEWYEQYF.